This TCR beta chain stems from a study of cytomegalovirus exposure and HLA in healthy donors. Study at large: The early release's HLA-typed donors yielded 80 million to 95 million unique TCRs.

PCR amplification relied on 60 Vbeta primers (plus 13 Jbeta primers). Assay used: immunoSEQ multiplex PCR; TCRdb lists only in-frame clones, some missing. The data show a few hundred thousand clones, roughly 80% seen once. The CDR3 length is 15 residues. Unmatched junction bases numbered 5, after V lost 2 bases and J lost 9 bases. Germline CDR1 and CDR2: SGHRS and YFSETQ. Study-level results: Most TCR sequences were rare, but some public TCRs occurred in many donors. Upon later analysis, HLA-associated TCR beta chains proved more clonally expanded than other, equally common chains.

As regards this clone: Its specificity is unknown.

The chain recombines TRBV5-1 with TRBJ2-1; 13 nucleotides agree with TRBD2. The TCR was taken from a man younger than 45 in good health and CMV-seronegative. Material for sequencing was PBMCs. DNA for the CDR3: TGCGCCAGCAGCTTCCTAACTAGCGGGGGGGGTGAGCAGTTCTTC. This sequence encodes CASSFLTSGGGEQFF.